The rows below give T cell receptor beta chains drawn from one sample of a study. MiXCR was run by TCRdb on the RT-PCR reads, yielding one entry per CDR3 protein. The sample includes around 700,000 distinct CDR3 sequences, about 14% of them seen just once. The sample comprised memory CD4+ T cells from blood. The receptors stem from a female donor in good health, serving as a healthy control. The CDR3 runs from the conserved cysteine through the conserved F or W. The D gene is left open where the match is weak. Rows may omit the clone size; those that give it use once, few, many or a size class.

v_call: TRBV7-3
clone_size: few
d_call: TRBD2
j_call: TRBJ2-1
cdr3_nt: TGTGCCAGCAGCTTAACGTCCAGCGGGAGCTTTAATGAGCAGTTCTTC
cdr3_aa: CASSLTSSGSFNEQFF

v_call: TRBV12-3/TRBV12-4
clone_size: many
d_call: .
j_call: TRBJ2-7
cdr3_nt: TGTGCCAGCAGTTTAGTTGCTAGCAGCTACGAGCAGTACTTC
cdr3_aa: CASSLVASSYEQYF

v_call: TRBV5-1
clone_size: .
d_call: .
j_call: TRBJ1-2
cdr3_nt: TGCGCCAGCAGCTTCGACAGGCCTGGCTATGGCTACACCTTC
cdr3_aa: CASSFDRPGYGYTF

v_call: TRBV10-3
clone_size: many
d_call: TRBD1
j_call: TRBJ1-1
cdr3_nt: TGTGCCATCAGGGACAGGGGAGTTGGTGAAGCTTTCTTT
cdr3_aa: CAIRDRGVGEAFF

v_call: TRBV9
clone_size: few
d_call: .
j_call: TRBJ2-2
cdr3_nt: TGTGCCAGCAGCCATCGGGACCGTTCTGGGGCCGGGGAGCTGTTTTTT
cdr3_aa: CASSHRDRSGAGELFF

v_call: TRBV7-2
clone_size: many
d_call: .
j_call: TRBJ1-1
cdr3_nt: TGTGCCAGCAGCCAACATTCTCGCACTGAAGCTTTCTTT
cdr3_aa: CASSQHSRTEAFF

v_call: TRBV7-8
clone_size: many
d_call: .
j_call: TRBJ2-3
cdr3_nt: TGTGCCAGCAGCTTCGCAGATACGCAGTATTTT
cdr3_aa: CASSFADTQYF

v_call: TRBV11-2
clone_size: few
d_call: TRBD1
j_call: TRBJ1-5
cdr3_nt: TGTGCCAGCAGCCCCGGGACAGAACAGCCCCAGCATTTT
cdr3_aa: CASSPGTEQPQHF

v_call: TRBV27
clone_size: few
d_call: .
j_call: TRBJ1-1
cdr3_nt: TGTGCCAGCAGTTTGGAAAAAGGATTGAACACTGAAGCTTTCTTT
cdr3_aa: CASSLEKGLNTEAFF

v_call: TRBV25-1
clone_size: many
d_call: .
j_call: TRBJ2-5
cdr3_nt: TGTGCCAGCAGTGAATGGGGGGCGGCGAAAGAGACCCAGTACTTC
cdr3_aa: CASSEWGAAKETQYF

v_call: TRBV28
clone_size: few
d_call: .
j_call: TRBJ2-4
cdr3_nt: TGTGCCAGCATTGATCAGGGACCCAAAAACATTCAGTACTTC
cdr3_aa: CASIDQGPKNIQYF

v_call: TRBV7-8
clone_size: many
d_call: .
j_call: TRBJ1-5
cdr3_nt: TGTGCCAGCAGCTTAGAGGGGCAGCCCCAGCATTTT
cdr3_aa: CASSLEGQPQHF

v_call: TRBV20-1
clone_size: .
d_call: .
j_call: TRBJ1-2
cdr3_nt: TGCAGTGCTTCACAGACGGAGCGTAACTATGGCTACACCTTC
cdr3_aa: CSASQTERNYGYTF

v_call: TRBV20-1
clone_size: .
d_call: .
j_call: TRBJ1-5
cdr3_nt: TGCAGTGATAGTGGGAGTGGATTTAGCAATCAGCCCCAGCATTTT
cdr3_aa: CSDSGSGFSNQPQHF

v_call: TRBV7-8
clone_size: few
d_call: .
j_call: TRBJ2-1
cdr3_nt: TGTGCCAGCAGCTTAACGGTCGACAATGAGCAGTTCTTC
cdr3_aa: CASSLTVDNEQFF

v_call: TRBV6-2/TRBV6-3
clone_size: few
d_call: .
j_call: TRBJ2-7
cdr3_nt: TGTGCCAGCAGCGGTTCGCAATATGGCGAGCAGTACTTC
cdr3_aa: CASSGSQYGEQYF

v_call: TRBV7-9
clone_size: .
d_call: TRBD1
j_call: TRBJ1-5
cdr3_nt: TGTGCCAGCATCTCAACAGGGGCCTTGGGCAATCAGCCCCAGCATTTT
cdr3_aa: CASISTGALGNQPQHF

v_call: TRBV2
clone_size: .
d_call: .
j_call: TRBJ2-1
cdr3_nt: TGTGCCAGCAGCTTATTCGGTGAGTCCTCCTACAATGAGCAGTTCTTC
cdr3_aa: CASSLFGESSYNEQFF

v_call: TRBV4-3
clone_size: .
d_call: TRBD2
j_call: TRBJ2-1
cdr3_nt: TGCGCCAGCAGCCAAGAAGTAGCGGGAGCCTTCTACAATGAGCAGTTCTTC
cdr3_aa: CASSQEVAGAFYNEQFF

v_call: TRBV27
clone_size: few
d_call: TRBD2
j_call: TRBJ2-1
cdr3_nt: TGTGCCAGCAACCCACGCGGGCTAGCGGGGTACAATGAGCAGTTCTTC
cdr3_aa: CASNPRGLAGYNEQFF

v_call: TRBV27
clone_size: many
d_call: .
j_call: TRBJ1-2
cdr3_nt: TGTGCCAGTTCGGAGTGGGGCAGGGGAGGTTTCGACTATGGCTACACCTTC
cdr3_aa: CASSEWGRGGFDYGYTF

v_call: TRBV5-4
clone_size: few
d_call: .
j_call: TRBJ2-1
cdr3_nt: TGTGCCAGCAGCTTGGGAGGGAACACACACACAAATGAGCAGTTCTTC
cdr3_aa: CASSLGGNTHTNEQFF

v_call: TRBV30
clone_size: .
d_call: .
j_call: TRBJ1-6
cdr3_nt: TGTGCCTGGAGTGAAGGGGGTAATTCACCCCTCCACTTT
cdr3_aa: CAWSEGGNSPLHF

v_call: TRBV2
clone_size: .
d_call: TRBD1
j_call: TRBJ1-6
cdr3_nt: TGTGCCAGCAAAGGACGGACGGGACAGGGGTTATATTCACCCCTCCACTTT
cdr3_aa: CASKGRTGQGLYSPLHF

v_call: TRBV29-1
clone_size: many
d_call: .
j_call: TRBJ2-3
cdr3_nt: TGCAGCCCTAAAGTCCTGGGGACAGATACGCAGTATTTT
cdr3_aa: CSPKVLGTDTQYF

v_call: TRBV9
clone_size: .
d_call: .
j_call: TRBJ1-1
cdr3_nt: TGTGCCAGCTCAACCTGGACCGACAGCTCTGAAGCTTTCTTT
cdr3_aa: CASSTWTDSSEAFF

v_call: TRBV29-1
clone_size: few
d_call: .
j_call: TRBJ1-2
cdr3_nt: TGCAGCGTTGATGGACAGAACTATGGCTACACCTTC
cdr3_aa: CSVDGQNYGYTF

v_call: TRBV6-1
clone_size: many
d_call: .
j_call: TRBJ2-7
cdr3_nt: TGTGCCAGCAGTGGCCTCCGTAACTCCTACGAGCAGTACTTC
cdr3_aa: CASSGLRNSYEQYF

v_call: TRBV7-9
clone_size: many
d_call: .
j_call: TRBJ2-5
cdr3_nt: TGTGCCAGCAGTACGGGATCGTCAGGAGAGACCCAGTACTTC
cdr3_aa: CASSTGSSGETQYF

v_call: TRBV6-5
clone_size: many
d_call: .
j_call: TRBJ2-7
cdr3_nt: TGTGCCAGCAGTTACTCCGACGCCGTGGGGGCGGAAGAGCAGTACTTC
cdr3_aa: CASSYSDAVGAEEQYF

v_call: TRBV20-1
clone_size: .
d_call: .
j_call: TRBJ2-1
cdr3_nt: TGCAGTGCTAGAGATTTGGGACACAATGAGCAGTTCTTC
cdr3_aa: CSARDLGHNEQFF

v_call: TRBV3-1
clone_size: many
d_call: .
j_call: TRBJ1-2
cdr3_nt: TGTGCCAGCCAGGGTAACTATGGCTACACCTTC
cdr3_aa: CASQGNYGYTF

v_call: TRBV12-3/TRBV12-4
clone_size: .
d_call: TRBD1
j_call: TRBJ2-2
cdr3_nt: TGTGCCAGCAGATCCACCGGGACAGAGAACACCGGGGAGCTGTTTTTT
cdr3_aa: CASRSTGTENTGELFF

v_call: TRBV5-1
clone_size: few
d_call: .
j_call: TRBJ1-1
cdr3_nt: TGCGCCAGCAGCCCAGGACAGAACTTGAACACTGAAGCTTTCTTT
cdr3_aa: CASSPGQNLNTEAFF

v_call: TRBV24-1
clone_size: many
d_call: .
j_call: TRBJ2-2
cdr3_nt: TGTGCCACCAGGGAGACAGTGACCGGGGAGCTGTTTTTT
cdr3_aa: CATRETVTGELFF